A single sample is the source of the 6 T cell receptor beta chains below, sequenced in a study of blood T cell dynamics during melanoma immunotherapy. Using immunoSEQ multiplex PCR, the repertoire was profiled, and TCRdb retains in-frame clones only, with some absent. The sample shows about 28,000 clones, 65% to 85% of them seen only once. The time point here: week 3, after first cycle of checkpoint inhibitor. The material sequenced was blood, taken from a patient treated with checkpoint blockade. These receptors were collected from a human donor with melanoma.

The V call is TRBV6-6, the J call TRBJ1-5, with TRBD1 matching 7 bases. There are 13 residues in the CDR3. The J segment lost 6 bases and the V segment lost 7 bases, leaving 6 bases of the junction unmatched. The germline CDR1 and CDR2 sequences are MNHNY and SVGAGI (reference sequence). The CDR3 loop is CASTGQEGQPQHF. The DNA of the CDR3 is TGTGCCAGCACTGGACAGGAAGGTCAGCCCCAGCATTTT.

This chain connects TRBV11-2 to TRBJ1-3; D gene uncertain. The V end lost 1 base, the J end lost 1 base, and 5 bases lay between the germline ends. The CDR3 has 14 residues. Per the germline V gene, CDR1 is SGHAT and CDR2 is FQNNGV. The CDR3 here is CASSLAGSGNTIYF. The DNA for the CDR3 is TGTGCCAGCAGCTTAGCAGGTTCTGGAAACACCATATATTTT.

As DNA, the CDR3 is TGTGCCAGTAGCTGGAGGGCAGAAAATCAGCCCCAGCATTTT. It encodes CASSWRAENQPQHF. The chain has TRBV19 and TRBJ1-5; no firm D call. The V gene's germline CDR1 is LNHDA and CDR2 SQIVND (reference sequence). There are 14 residues in the CDR3. V lost 6 bases, J lost 4 bases, and 13 bases lay in between.

The V and J genes are TRBV28 and TRBJ2-3; D is possibly TRBD2 (6 bases). CDR3 size: 14 residues. Germline CDR1 reads MDHEN; CDR2 reads SYDVKM. V lost 7 bases and J 3 bases, leaving 14 bases between the germline ends. CDR3 in DNA: TGTGCCAGCAAACGGGAGTGGAAGACAGATACGCAGTATTTT. Encoded protein: CASKREWKTDTQYF.

DNA of the CDR3: TGTGCCAGCAGCCCGAGCCCTGGGGCCAACGTCCTGACTTTC. The encoded protein is CASSPSPGANVLTF. This chain links TRBV11-3 with TRBJ2-6; D remains ambiguous. There are 14 residues in the CDR3. Per germline, CDR1 SGHNT and CDR2 YENEEA. The V gene lost 5 bases and the J gene lost 2 bases, with 7 bases spanning the gap.

V gene TRBV5-1 combines with J gene TRBJ2-2; 9 nucleotides align to TRBD1. The CDR3 length is 16 residues. The germline V gene encodes CDR1 SGHRS and CDR2 YFSETQ. V was pared by 7 bases and J by 3 bases, with 10 bases of the junction left unmatched. CDR3 nucleotide sequence: TGCGCCAGCGGATTGGGGACAGGGCGGTACACCGGGGAGCTGTTTTTT. Translation: CASGLGTGRYTGELFF.